This T cell receptor beta chain is from a study of blood T cell repertoires in COVID-19. Study as a whole: Donors in the United States, Italy and Spain gave samples during acute or convalescent COVID-19. Sources were T cells, B-cell-depleted T cells, or PBMCs; the material itself was cDNA or gDNA.

Source study methods: Estimated nucleated cell counts came from reference gene primer amplification. The table came from immunoSEQ multiplex PCR; TCRdb's copy has only in-frame clones and leaves some out. V, J and clone size are taken as reported in that table, and D and trimming were inferred from the DNA itself. The sample lists tens of thousands of clones; around nine tenths were seen once. In germline, CDR1 is SGHAT, CDR2 FQNNGV. Between the trimmed V and J ends, which lost 1 base and 0 bases, there was a span of 10 bases. The CDR3 covers 16 residues. This chain uses TRBV11-2 with TRBJ1-3, with a weak D call TRBD1 (6 bases). The sequencing sample was made of peripheral blood. This TCR was recovered from a man aged 50-59 years with active or convalescent COVID-19. The chain's CDR3 is CASSLGQARSGNTIYF. Here the CDR3 DNA reads TGTGCCAGCAGCTTAGGACAGGCCCGCTCTGGAAACACCATATATTTT.